This TCR beta chain was retrieved from a study of neurological immune-mediated disorders. General study results and limits: The most TCR clonal expansion was seen in HTLV-1-associated myelopathy, and the least was seen in multiple sclerosis, which fell below healthy controls.

TCRdb re-called the 5' RACE reads through MiXCR, storing one row per CDR3 protein. The repertoire has roughly 60,000 distinct CDR3 sequences, about 2.5% of them found once; the top ten carry around 3%. The CDR3 sequence is 15 residues long. Germline-derived CDR1 and CDR2 are ENHRY and SYGVKD. The ends were cut back, 3 bases at V and 4 bases at J, with 13 bases in the middle. This clonotype was observed many times. Its target is not known. The chain has TRBV10-3 and TRBJ2-1; D ambiguous. Material for sequencing was PBMCs. This clonotype originated in a man aged 50 to 60 with multiple sclerosis. This chain's CDR3 is CAISEGVTMYNEQFF. CDR3 bases: TGTGCCATCAGTGAAGGCGTTACAATGTACAATGAGCAGTTCTTC.